This TCR beta chain was captured by sequencing in a study of shared clonotypes between healthy human individuals. Notes on the study in general: In general, naive subsets displayed greater estimated richness than memory subsets did.

Germline V gene data show CDR1 as MNHEY and CDR2 as SMNVEV (reference sequence). The CDR3 spans 14 residues. Trimming shortened V by 2 bases and J by 2 bases, and 10 bases separated the two germline ends. About this clone: Its antigen is not known.

Selected positively for CCR7 and CD45RO-negative, naive CD8 cells excluded terminally differentiated effector memory CD45RA+ cells. Every subset had its genomic DNA shared out evenly among several immunoSEQ plates. Sorted subsets were amplified in replicate PCRs using 150 to 250 ng DNA, 30,000 to 35,000 T cell genomes. Sequencing used immunoSEQ multiplex PCR; TCRdb keeps in-frame clones, though not all of them. The sample includes about 2,200,000 clones, just over 90% of them seen just once. The clonotype originates from a man between 18 and 29 years old in good health. Some clones in this sample may be carry-over from other donors' samples. The sequenced sample consisted of naive CD8+ T cells from PBMCs. V usage is TRBV27 and J usage is TRBJ2-7; D gene ambiguous. The DNA of the CDR3 is TGTGCCAGCAGTTTAGATCGATACCCCTACGAGCAGTACTTC. Translating it yields CASSLDRYPYEQYF.